The 27 T cell receptor beta chains presented below share a single source sample, sequenced in a study of graft-versus-host responses after intestinal transplantation. No antigen is known for these receptors. Method: immunoSEQ multiplex PCR; TCRdb's copy keeps in-frame clones and lacks some. The table lists over 100,000 clones, approximately 93% of them singletons, with under 1.5% in the top ten. Here the sequenced sample was unstimulated CD8+ T cells sorted from spleen or lymph node cells, taken before transplant. The receptors were sampled from a human donor who was the organ donor for an intestinal transplant.

The chain has TRBV28 and TRBJ2-5, with D perhaps TRBD1 (5 bases). CDR1 MDHEN and CDR2 SYDVKM come from the germline V gene. The V and J ends lost 1 base and 2 bases respectively, with 11 bases between them. The CDR3 is 15 amino acids. CDR3 sequence: CASSLSNRPQETQYF. The CDR3 region has the DNA TGTGCCAGCAGTTTATCCAACAGGCCTCAAGAGACCCAGTACTTC.

The DNA of the CDR3 is TGTGCCAGCAGCTTAGGGGGTGCCATTCAGTACTTC. As protein: CASSLGGAIQYF. The chain carries TRBV7-9 and TRBJ2-4; D remains unclear. Germline CDR1 reads SEHNR; CDR2 reads FQNEAQ (reference sequence). Between the trimmed V and J ends, which lost 1 base and 9 bases, there was a span of 7 bases. CDR3 length: 12 residues.

The chain has TRBV11-2 and TRBJ2-7; D gene uncertain. The ends were cut back, 4 bases at V and 3 bases at J, with 13 bases in the middle. CDR3 length equals 14 residues. In germline, CDR1 is SGHAT, CDR2 FQNNGV. The CDR3 DNA reads as TGTGCCAGCAGCTACCCTTCCGGGCACTACGAGCAGTACTTC. Amino acids: CASSYPSGHYEQYF. The variable domain in full, with the rest retrieved from reference TRBV11-2 and TRBJ2-7, is EAGVAQSPRYKIIEKRQSVAFWCNPISGHATLYWYQQILGQGPKLLIQFQNNGVVDDSQLPKDRFSAERLKGVDSTLKIQPAKLEDSAVYLCASSYPSGHYEQYFGPGTRLTVT.

The J gene is TRBJ2-1, the V gene TRBV5-6, with D perhaps TRBD1 (5 bases). V dropped 0 bases and J dropped 7 bases, with 11 bases sitting between them. This CDR3 is 14 amino acids long. Germline CDR1 reads SGHDT; CDR2 reads YYEEEE. CDR3 nucleotides: TGTGCCAGCAGCTTGGGGGCAGGGTGGAATGAGCAGTTCTTC. The encoded protein is CASSLGAGWNEQFF. The full variable domain, completed using reference TRBV5-6 and TRBJ2-1, is DAGVTQSPTHLIKTRGQQVTLRCSPKSGHDTVSWYQQALGQGPQFIFQYYEEEERQRGNFPDRFSGHQFPNYSSELNVNALLLGDSALYLCASSLGAGWNEQFFGPGTRLTVL.

The J gene is TRBJ2-2, the V gene TRBV4-1, with 10 bases identical to TRBD2. The CDR3 is 18 residues long. Germline lookup yields CDR1 MGHRA and CDR2 YSYEKL. V lost 0 bases, J lost 5 bases, and 9 bases stayed unmatched. CDR3 nucleotides: TGCGCCAGCAGCCAAGATAAGGTAGCTAGCGGGAGAACCGGGGAGCTGTTTTTT. Protein sequence: CASSQDKVASGRTGELFF.

The chain carries TRBV19 and TRBJ2-4, with D perhaps being TRBD1 or TRBD2 (5 bases each). Germline V gives CDR1 LNHDA, CDR2 SQIVND (reference sequence). V shed 7 bases and J shed 6 bases, with 19 bases lying between them. The CDR3 runs 15 residues. CDR3 DNA: TGTGCCAGTAACGAGGGGCCGTCCGCGAGAAACATTCAGTACTTC. Encoded protein: CASNEGPSARNIQYF.

In its sample, this clone was seen once. This chain uses TRBV11-2 with TRBJ2-4; D tentatively reads TRBD1 or TRBD2 (6 bases each). The CDR3 covers 16 residues. V was clipped by 3 bases and J by 1 base, with 13 bases between them. Per the germline V gene, CDR1 is SGHAT and CDR2 is FQNNGV. The CDR3, as DNA: TGTGCCAGCAGCTTCGGGGGCTTAACGGCCAAAAACATTCAGTACTTC. Amino acids: CASSFGGLTAKNIQYF.

This chain links TRBV4-1 with TRBJ1-2, with TRBD1 as a possible D gene (5 bases). The CDR3 extends over 16 amino acids. Germline CDR1 is MGHRA and CDR2 is YSYEKL. The ends were cut back, 2 bases at V and 4 bases at J, with 17 bases in the middle. CDR3 region: CASSQRGSPGTYGYTF. The CDR3 coding sequence is TGCGCCAGCAGCCAACGGGGGTCCCCGGGGACCTATGGCTACACCTTC.

The chain couples TRBV4-2 to TRBJ2-1, with D tentatively TRBD1 (5 bases). CDR3 size: 14 residues. V was clipped by 1 base and J by 14 bases, with 18 bases between them. Looked up from germline, CDR1 is LGHNA and CDR2 is YNFKEQ. CDR3: CASSQVFGAAWKFF. CDR3 in DNA: TGTGCCAGCAGCCAAGTCTTTGGGGCAGCCTGGAAGTTCTTC.

The CDR3 region is CSVSGVANYGYTF. CDR3 bases: TGCAGCGTTTCTGGGGTGGCCAACTATGGCTACACCTTC. The rearrangement joins TRBV29-1 to TRBJ1-2; no definite D call. The CDR3 is 13 amino acids. CDR1 is SQVTM, CDR2 ANQGSEA, per germline. V was pared by 5 bases and J by 2 bases, with 12 bases between. Full variable domain (missing parts from reference TRBV29-1 and TRBJ1-2): SAVISQKPSRDICQRGTSLTIQCQVDSQVTMMFWYRQQPGQSLTLIATANQGSEATYESGFVIDKFPISRPNLTFSTLTVSNMSPEDSSIYLCSVSGVANYGYTFGSGTRLTVV.

The genes are TRBV5-6 and TRBJ2-7, with 9 bases identical to TRBD1. From germline, CDR1 is SGHDT and CDR2 YYEEEE. The CDR3 has 16 amino acids. V was clipped by 4 bases and J by 1 base; unmatched bases: 9. Written as DNA, the CDR3 is TGTGCCAGCAGCCCTGGGGGACAGGGCCCGTCCTACGAGCAGTACTTC. Residues: CASSPGGQGPSYEQYF.

This clone was counted a single time. J is TRBJ2-1 and V is TRBV19; TRBD2 matches at 8 bases. The CDR3 totals 14 residues. CDR1 and CDR2 from the germline V gene are LNHDA and SQIVND (reference sequence). V was clipped by 6 bases and J by 4 bases; unmatched bases: 5. This CDR3 is CASSLTSVYNEQFF. The CDR3 coding sequence is TGTGCCAGTAGCTTGACTAGCGTTTACAATGAGCAGTTCTTC.

This chain connects TRBV19 to TRBJ2-1; 10 bases align to TRBD2. The V segment lost 3 bases and the J segment 8 bases; nucleotides outside the gene matches: 7. Germline V gives CDR1 LNHDA, CDR2 SQIVND (reference sequence). This CDR3 spans 15 amino acids. The CDR3 DNA follows: TGTGCCAGTAGTATGGTACTAGCGGGAATGGATGAGCAGTTCTTC. It translates to CASSMVLAGMDEQFF.

The chain links TRBV5-6 to TRBJ2-3; weak D call: TRBD2 (6 bases). Trimming removed 0 bases at V and 2 bases at J, with 10 bases between. The CDR3 length is 15 residues. CDR1 is SGHDT and CDR2 is YYEEEE in the germline V gene. CDR3 amino acids: CASSLEGLTTDTQYF. In nucleotides, the CDR3 is TGTGCCAGCAGCTTGGAAGGACTAACCACAGATACGCAGTATTTT. Full variable domain (remainder filled in from reference TRBV5-6 and TRBJ2-3): DAGVTQSPTHLIKTRGQQVTLRCSPKSGHDTVSWYQQALGQGPQFIFQYYEEEERQRGNFPDRFSGHQFPNYSSELNVNALLLGDSALYLCASSLEGLTTDTQYFGPGTRLTVL.

The J gene is TRBJ2-5, the V gene TRBV9; 9 bases line up with TRBD1. From germline, CDR1 is SGDLS and CDR2 YYNGEE. This CDR3 is 14 amino acids long. The J segment lost 6 bases and the V segment lost 6 bases, leaving 9 bases of the junction unmatched. CDR3 in DNA: TGTGCCAGCAACCCTACAGGGGGCTGGCAGACCCAGTACTTC. Its translation: CASNPTGGWQTQYF.

The chain uses TRBV28 and TRBJ1-5; no definite D call. CDR3 size: 16 residues. The V end lost 4 bases, the J end lost 1 base, and 14 bases lay between the germline ends. CDR1 MDHEN and CDR2 SYDVKM come from the germline V gene. As DNA, the CDR3 is TGTGCCAGCAGTTCCCTCCTAGCTGGGAGCAATCAGCCCCAGCATTTT. This codes for CASSSLLAGSNQPQHF.

This chain links TRBV5-1 with TRBJ2-5; 9 bases line up with TRBD1. The J call could be wrong; TRBJ2-7 is a better fit for the DNA end. Germline values: CDR1 SGHRS, CDR2 YFSETQ. This CDR3 is 14 amino acids long. Here the CDR3 DNA reads TGCGCCAGCAGCCCCGGACAGGGGAACGACGAGCAGTACTTC. It encodes CASSPGQGNDEQYF.

This clone was observed a single time. The junction differs from germline at one of its ends, possibly a read error. The chain couples TRBV30 to TRBJ2-1, with TRBD2 matching over 7 bases. Per the germline V gene, CDR1 is GTSNPN and CDR2 is SVGIG (reference sequence). CDR3 length equals 10 residues. CDR3 coding DNA: TGTGCCGGGAGGGATCAGGGTGAGTTCTTC. The encoded protein is CAGRDQGEFF. Full variable domain (rest looked up from reference TRBV30 and TRBJ2-1): SQTIHQWPATLVQPVGSPLSLECTVEGTSNPNLYWYRQAAGRGLQLLFYSVGIGQISSEVPQNLSASRPQDRQFILSSKKLLLSDSGFYLCAGRDQGEFFGPGTRLTVL.

The J gene is TRBJ1-2, the V gene TRBV6-1, with D hard to call. With 1 base removed from V and 3 bases from J, the gap between germline ends came to 6 bases. Germline V lookup: CDR1 MNHNS, CDR2 SASEGT. The CDR3 runs 13 residues. This CDR3 reads CASSEVGYYGYTF. DNA for the CDR3: TGTGCCAGCAGTGAAGTTGGTTACTATGGCTACACCTTC.

This chain connects TRBV28 to TRBJ1-5; D is ambiguous. Trimming stripped 5 bases from V and 2 bases from J, with 13 bases between. CDR3 length: 15 amino acids. In germline, CDR1 is MDHEN, CDR2 SYDVKM. Here the CDR3 DNA reads TGTGCCAGCAGTACCTCCCGGAGAGGCAATCAGCCCCAGCATTTT. Translated: CASSTSRRGNQPQHF.

V and J are TRBV13 and TRBJ1-1; D is unresolved. This CDR3 spans 13 amino acids. Trimming took off 9 bases at V and 6 bases at J, with 17 bases between the two ends. The germline CDR1 and CDR2 sequences are PRHDT and FYEKMQ (reference sequence). CDR3 in amino acids: CASTGPQGPEAFF. The CDR3, as DNA: TGTGCCAGTACCGGGCCCCAAGGCCCTGAAGCTTTCTTT.

About this clone: A read error may account for a junction end that differs from germline. This chain connects TRBV19 to TRBJ2-1; D call uncertain. Germline values: CDR1 LNHDA, CDR2 SQIVND (reference sequence). The CDR3 is made up of 15 amino acids. In DNA form, the CDR3 reads TGTGCCAGTAGTATAGATATCGGCTCCCACAATGAGCAGTTCTTC. It is translated as CASSIDIGSHNEQFF.

The rearrangement links TRBV19 to TRBJ2-3, with D uncertain. CDR3 length: 15 amino acids. Germline V gives CDR1 LNHDA, CDR2 SQIVND (reference sequence). V lost 7 bases, J lost 2 bases, and 16 bases lay in between. This CDR3 is CASKQAGLDTDTQYF. The DNA for the CDR3 is TGTGCCAGTAAGCAGGCAGGCCTTGACACAGATACGCAGTATTTT.

The chain employs TRBV11-2 and TRBJ2-7; TRBD2 is a possible D gene (5 bases). The CDR3 runs to 13 residues. V was pared by 1 base and J by 2 bases, with 6 bases between. Germline values: CDR1 SGHAT, CDR2 FQNNGV. CDR3 in amino acids: CASSLGGTYEQYF. The CDR3 DNA reads as TGTGCCAGCAGCTTAGGAGGGACCTACGAGCAGTACTTC.

The chain employs TRBV4-1 and TRBJ1-5; D not resolved. Between the trimmed V and J ends, which lost 3 bases and 5 bases, there was a span of 8 bases. CDR3 length: 13 amino acids. Per the germline V gene, CDR1 is MGHRA and CDR2 is YSYEKL. The CDR3 region has the DNA TGCGCCAGCAGCCATAGCGATTATCAGCCCCAGCATTTT. Protein: CASSHSDYQPQHF.

The gene calls are TRBV19 and TRBJ2-4; no definite D call. The germline V and J ends were trimmed by 3 bases and 3 bases, with 12 bases remaining between them. CDR3 length: 15 residues. Looked up from germline, CDR1 is LNHDA and CDR2 is SQIVND (reference sequence). The CDR3 DNA sequence: TGTGCCAGTAGTATGAGGCCTACTGGCAAAAACATTCAGTACTTC. It specifies CASSMRPTGKNIQYF. Drawing the rest from reference TRBV19 and TRBJ2-4, the complete variable domain is DGGITQSPKYLFRKEGQNVTLSCEQNLNHDAMYWYRQDPGQGLRLIYYSQIVNDFQKGDIAEGYSVSREKKESFPLTVTSAQKNPTAFYLCASSMRPTGKNIQYFGAGTRLSVL.

CDR3 sequence reads: CASSPRTDQETQYF. CDR3 bases: TGTGCCAGCAGCCCCAGGACAGACCAAGAGACCCAGTACTTC. V gene TRBV7-8 combines with J gene TRBJ2-5; tentative D call: TRBD1 (6 bases). The CDR3 runs to 14 residues. The V end lost 5 bases, the J end lost 0 bases, and 10 bases lay between the germline ends. The germline V gene encodes CDR1 SGHVS and CDR2 FQNEAQ.